The clone carrying this TCR beta chain appeared a few times. What it binds is not known. The data derive from a study of T cell repertoires in cytomegalovirus infection. Study in general: Evidence of both CMV infection and a matching HLA type came from public TCR beta signatures. Study-wide points: People with CMV and the relevant HLA were identified by cumulative public TCR beta family frequency.

TCRdb itself ran the reads through MiXCR, one entry per CDR3 protein. The profile shows about 470,000 distinct CDR3 sequences, 42% of them singletons. Germline V lookup: CDR1 LNHDA, CDR2 SQIVND (reference sequence). The CDR3 covers 18 residues. With 3 bases removed from V and 0 bases from J, the gap between germline ends came to 18 bases. The sequence derives from a human donor in good health (CMV status not recorded). Some clones in this sample may be carry-over from other donors' samples. Here the sequenced sample was cultured PBMCs, taken from culture after CMV antigen stimulation. The genes are TRBV19 and TRBJ1-5; D is unclear. The DNA for the CDR3 is TGTGCCAGTAGTATGGCCGCCACGGCTACCTATAGCAATCAGCCCCAGCATTTT. Translating it yields CASSMAATATYSNQPQHF.